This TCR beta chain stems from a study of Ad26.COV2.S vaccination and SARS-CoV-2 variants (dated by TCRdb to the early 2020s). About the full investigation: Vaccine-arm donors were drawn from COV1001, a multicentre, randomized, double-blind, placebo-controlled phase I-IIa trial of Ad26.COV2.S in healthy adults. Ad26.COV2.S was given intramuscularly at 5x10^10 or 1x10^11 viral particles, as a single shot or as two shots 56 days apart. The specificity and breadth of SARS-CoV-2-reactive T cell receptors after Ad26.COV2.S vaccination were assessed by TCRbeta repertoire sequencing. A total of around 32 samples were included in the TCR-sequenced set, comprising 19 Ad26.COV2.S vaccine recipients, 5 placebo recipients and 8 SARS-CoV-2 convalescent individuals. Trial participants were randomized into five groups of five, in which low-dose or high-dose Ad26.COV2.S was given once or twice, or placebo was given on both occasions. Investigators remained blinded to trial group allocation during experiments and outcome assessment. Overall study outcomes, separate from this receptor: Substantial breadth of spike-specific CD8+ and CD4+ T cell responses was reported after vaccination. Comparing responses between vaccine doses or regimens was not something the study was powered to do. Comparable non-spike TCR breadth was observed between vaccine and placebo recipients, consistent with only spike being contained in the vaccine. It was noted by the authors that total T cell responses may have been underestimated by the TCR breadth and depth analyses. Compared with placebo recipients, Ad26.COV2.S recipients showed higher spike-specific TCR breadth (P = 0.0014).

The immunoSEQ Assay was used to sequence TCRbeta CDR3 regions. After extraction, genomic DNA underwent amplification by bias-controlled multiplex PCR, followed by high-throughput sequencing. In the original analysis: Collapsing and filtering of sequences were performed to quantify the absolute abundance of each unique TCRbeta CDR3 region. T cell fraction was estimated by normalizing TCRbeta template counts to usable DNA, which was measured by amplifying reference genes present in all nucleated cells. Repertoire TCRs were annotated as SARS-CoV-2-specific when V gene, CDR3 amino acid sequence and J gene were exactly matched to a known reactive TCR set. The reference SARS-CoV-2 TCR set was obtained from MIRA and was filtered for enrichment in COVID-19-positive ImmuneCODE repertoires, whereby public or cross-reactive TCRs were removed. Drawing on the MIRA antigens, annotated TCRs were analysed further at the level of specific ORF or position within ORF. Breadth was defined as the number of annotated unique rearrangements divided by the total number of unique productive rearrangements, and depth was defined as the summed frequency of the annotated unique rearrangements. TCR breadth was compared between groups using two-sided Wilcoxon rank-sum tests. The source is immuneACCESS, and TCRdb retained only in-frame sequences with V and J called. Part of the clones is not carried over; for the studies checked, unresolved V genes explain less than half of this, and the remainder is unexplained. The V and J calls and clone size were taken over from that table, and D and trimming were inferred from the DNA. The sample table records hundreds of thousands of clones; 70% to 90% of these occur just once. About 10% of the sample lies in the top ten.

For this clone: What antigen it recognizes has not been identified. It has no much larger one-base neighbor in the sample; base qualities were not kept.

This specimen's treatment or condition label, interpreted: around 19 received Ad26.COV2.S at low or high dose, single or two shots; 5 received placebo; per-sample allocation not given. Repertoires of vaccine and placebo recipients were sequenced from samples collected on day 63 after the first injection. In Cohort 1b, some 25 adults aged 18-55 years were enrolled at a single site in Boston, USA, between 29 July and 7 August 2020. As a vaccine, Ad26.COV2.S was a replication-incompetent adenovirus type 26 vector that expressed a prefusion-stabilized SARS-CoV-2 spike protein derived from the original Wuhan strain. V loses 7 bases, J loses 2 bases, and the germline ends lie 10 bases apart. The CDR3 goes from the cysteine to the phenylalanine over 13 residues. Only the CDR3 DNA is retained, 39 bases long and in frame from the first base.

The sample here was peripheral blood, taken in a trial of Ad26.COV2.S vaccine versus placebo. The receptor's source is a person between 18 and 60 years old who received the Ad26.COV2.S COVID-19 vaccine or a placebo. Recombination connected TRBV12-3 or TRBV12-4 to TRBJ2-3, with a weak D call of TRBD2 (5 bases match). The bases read TGTGCCAGCACCGCGGGTCACACAGATACGCAGTATTTT. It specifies CASTAGHTDTQYF.